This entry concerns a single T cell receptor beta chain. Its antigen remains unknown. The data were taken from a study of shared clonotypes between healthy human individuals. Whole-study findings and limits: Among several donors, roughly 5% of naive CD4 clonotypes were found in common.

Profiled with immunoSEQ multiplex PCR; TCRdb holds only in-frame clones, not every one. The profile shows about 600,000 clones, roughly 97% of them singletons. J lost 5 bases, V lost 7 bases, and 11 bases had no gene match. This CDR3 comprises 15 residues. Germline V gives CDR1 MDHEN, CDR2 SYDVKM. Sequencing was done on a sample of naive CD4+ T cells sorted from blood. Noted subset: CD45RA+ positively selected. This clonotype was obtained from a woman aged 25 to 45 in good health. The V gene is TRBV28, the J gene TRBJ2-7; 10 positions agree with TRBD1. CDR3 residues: CASTLARQGANEQYF. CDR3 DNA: TGTGCCAGCACCCTGGCGAGACAGGGGGCGAACGAGCAGTACTTC.